These 5 T cell receptor beta chains share one sample of origin, sequenced in a study of cytomegalovirus exposure and HLA in healthy donors. PCR amplification relied on 60 Vbeta primers (plus 13 Jbeta primers). Sequencing used immunoSEQ multiplex PCR; TCRdb keeps in-frame clones, though not all of them. The sample carries around 300,000 clones, around 66% recorded once. Sequenced input: PBMCs. The receptors were gathered from a female donor in good health and CMV-seronegative.

The chain joins TRBV13 to TRBJ2-1; weak D call: TRBD2 (6 bases). From germline, CDR1 is PRHDT and CDR2 FYEKMQ (reference sequence). This CDR3 has 18 residues. Deletions cut 3 bases from V and 4 bases from J, with 22 bases between. The CDR3 bases are TGTGCCAGCAGCTTCTACGCTAGCCTCTTAGGAGGGTACAATGAGCAGTTCTTC. Translating gives CASSFYASLLGGYNEQFF.

The rearrangement uses TRBV5-1 and TRBJ2-2; the match to TRBD1 covers 8 bases. This CDR3 comprises 15 residues. Germline-derived CDR1 and CDR2 are SGHRS and YFSETQ. With V trimmed by 1 base and J by 6 bases, 5 bases remained unmatched. The chain's CDR3 is CASSLLSGGPGELFF. The DNA of the CDR3 is TGCGCCAGCAGCTTGCTCTCAGGGGGCCCCGGGGAGCTGTTTTTT.

This clone was observed a handful of times. The rearrangement uses TRBV2 and TRBJ2-5, with D possibly matching TRBD1 (5 bases). The end of the DNA is better explained by TRBJ2-7, so the J call may be wrong. The germline CDR1 and CDR2 sequences are SNHLY and FYNNEI. The CDR3 length is 19 residues. For the CDR3, the DNA is TGTGCCAGCAGTGTTTCAAGGGGAAGGGATAGGAATTACTCCTACGAGCAGTACTTC. Translating gives CASSVSRGRDRNYSYEQYF.

This chain links TRBV10-3 with TRBJ2-3, with a weak D call TRBD2 (6 bases). CDR1 and CDR2 (germline): ENHRY, SYGVKD. The V gene lost 4 bases and the J gene lost 3 bases, with 14 bases spanning the gap. The CDR3 length is 15 residues. This CDR3 reads CAISGGTGETDTQYF. In DNA form, the CDR3 reads TGTGCCATCAGTGGGGGAACGGGAGAGACAGATACGCAGTATTTT.

The V gene is TRBV7-2, the J gene TRBJ2-5; 8 nucleotides match TRBD2. The CDR3 length is 17 residues. CDR1 and CDR2 (germline): SGHTA, FQGNSA. The V and J ends lost 7 bases and 7 bases, in that order; junction bases with no gene match: 20. In DNA form, the CDR3 reads TGTGCCAGCACCCTATCGGCGGGAGGCGCCGCTACAGGGACCCAGTACTTC. It specifies CASTLSAGGAATGTQYF.